What follows are 11 T cell receptor beta chains derived from one specimen sequenced in a study of T cell responses to AZD1222 COVID-19 vaccine. The method was immunoSEQ multiplex PCR; TCRdb's version includes in-frame clones alone and lacks a portion of them. There are roughly 140,000 clones in the sample; approximately 90% occur only once, and around 2.3% lies in the top ten. Sequenced here: peripheral blood, sampled on day 0 of AZD1222 vaccination. The receptors were gathered from an adult in good health.

The chain employs TRBV6-5 and TRBJ1-1, with TRBD1 as a possible D gene (5 bases). The germline V gene encodes CDR1 MNHEY and CDR2 SVGAGI. Between the trimmed V and J ends, which lost 2 bases and 1 base, there was a span of 14 bases. The CDR3 sequence is 16 residues long. Here the CDR3 DNA reads TGTGCCAGCAGTTACCGTAGGGGTCAGGGGAACACTGAAGCTTTCTTT. Translation gives CASSYRRGQGNTEAFF.

CDR3 protein: CATSDLQGNYGYTF. Written as DNA, the CDR3 is TGTGCCACCAGTGATTTACAGGGGAACTATGGCTACACCTTC. The rearrangement joins TRBV24-1 to TRBJ1-2, with 7 bases identical to TRBD1. This CDR3 comprises 14 residues. Germline values: CDR1 KGHDR, CDR2 SFDVKD. J gave up 2 bases and V 1 base, and 0 bases lay outside the gene matches.

The rearrangement links TRBV30 to TRBJ2-2; D is perhaps TRBD1 or TRBD2 (5 bases each). Trimming removed 2 bases from V and 1 base from J, with 8 bases in between. This CDR3 region has 14 residues. Germline CDR1 and CDR2: GTSNPN and SVGIG (reference sequence). CDR3 amino acids: CAWSRGVNTGELFF. The CDR3 DNA sequence: TGTGCCTGGAGTCGGGGCGTGAACACCGGGGAGCTGTTTTTT.

As for this clone: One end of the junction does not line up with germline, which may come from a read error. This chain joins TRBV7-7 and TRBJ2-2, with no clear D. The CDR3 has 13 amino acids. Germline V gene sequence: CDR1 SSHAT, CDR2 FNYEAQ (reference sequence). The CDR3 DNA reads as TGTGCTAGCAGCCTCGGCCCTGCCGGGGAGCTGTTTTTT. Its translation is CASSLGPAGELFF.

The CDR3 DNA follows: TGTGCCAGCAGCTTACAGGGCTCGAACACTGAAGCTTTCTTT. It specifies CASSLQGSNTEAFF. V usage is TRBV13 and J usage is TRBJ1-1, with D possibly being TRBD1 (5 bases). The CDR3 covers 14 residues. V was cut by 2 bases and J by 1 base, with 8 bases left in between. The germline V gene has CDR1 PRHDT and CDR2 FYEKMQ (reference sequence).

The V and J genes are TRBV6-5 and TRBJ1-1; the D is unclear. Germline V lookup: CDR1 MNHEY, CDR2 SVGAGI. CDR3 size: 14 residues. V dropped 2 bases and J dropped 6 bases, with 13 bases sitting between them. CDR3 sequence (DNA): TGTGCCAGCAGTTACCCGGGTGAGTCCGCTGAAGCTTTCTTT. As protein: CASSYPGESAEAFF.

The CDR3: CASSGLAQGDTGELFF. CDR3 in DNA: TGTGCCAGCAGTGGACTAGCCCAGGGGGACACCGGGGAGCTGTTTTTT. The genes are TRBV25-1 and TRBJ2-2, with D tentatively TRBD1 or TRBD2 (7 bases each). This CDR3 is 16 amino acids long. V lost 4 bases to trimming and J lost 3 bases, with 15 bases between them. Germline values: CDR1 MGHDK, CDR2 SYGVNS.

Here the CDR3 reads CASSLRGRVAGGNEQFF. CDR3 DNA sequence: TGTGCCAGTAGCCTCCGGGGGCGTGTGGCGGGAGGAAATGAGCAGTTCTTC. The V call is TRBV19, the J call TRBJ2-1; 8 nucleotides align to TRBD2. The V gene end was trimmed by 6 bases and the J gene end by 7 bases; junction bases not matched to a gene: 17. The CDR3 runs to 17 residues. In germline, CDR1 is LNHDA, CDR2 SQIVND (reference sequence).

The chain's CDR3 is CASSPRTRGEKLFF. The CDR3 nucleotides read TGTGCCAGTAGTCCACGGACTAGGGGTGAAAAACTGTTTTTT. This chain connects TRBV19 to TRBJ1-4, with D possibly matching TRBD1 (5 bases). Germline lookup yields CDR1 LNHDA and CDR2 SQIVND (reference sequence). This CDR3 comprises 14 residues. Trimming removed 5 bases from V and 7 bases from J, with 14 bases in between.

V usage is TRBV10-3 and J usage is TRBJ2-3, with D unclear. Germline loops: CDR1 ENHRY, CDR2 SYGVKD. CDR3 length: 16 residues. The V end was cut by 3 bases, the J end by 4 bases, with 17 bases between. CDR3 region: CAISDGWGTRADTQYF. The CDR3 DNA sequence: TGTGCCATCAGTGACGGTTGGGGAACGCGAGCAGATACGCAGTATTTT.

This clone was detected a few times. The chain recombines TRBV15 with TRBJ1-6; the D is unclear. Per the germline V gene, CDR1 is LNHNV and CDR2 is YYDKDF (reference sequence). This CDR3 contains 15 residues. Between the trimmed V and J ends, which lost 1 base and 9 bases, there was a span of 13 bases. The DNA of the CDR3 is TGTGCCACCAGCAGAGTGGTAGGCATGGGTTCACCCCTCCACTTT. This translates into CATSRVVGMGSPLHF.